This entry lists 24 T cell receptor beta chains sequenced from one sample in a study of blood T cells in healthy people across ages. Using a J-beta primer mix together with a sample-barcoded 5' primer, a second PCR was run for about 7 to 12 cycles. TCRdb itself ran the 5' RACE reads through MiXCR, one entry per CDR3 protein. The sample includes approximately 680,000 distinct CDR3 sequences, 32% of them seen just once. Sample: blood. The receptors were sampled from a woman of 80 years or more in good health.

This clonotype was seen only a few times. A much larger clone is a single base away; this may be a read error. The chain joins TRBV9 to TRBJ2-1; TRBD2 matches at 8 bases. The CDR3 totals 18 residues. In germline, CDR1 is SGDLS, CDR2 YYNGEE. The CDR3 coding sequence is TGTGCCGGCAGCGGGCGAGCTCGGGGGGGAGCGTCCTACAATGAGCAGTTCTTC. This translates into CAGSGRARGGASYNEQFF.

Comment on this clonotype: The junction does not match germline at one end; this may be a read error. The CDR3 nucleotides read TGTGCCAGTAGTCTCAGGATTTACAATGAGCAGTCCTTC. It translates to CASSLRIYNEQSF. The chain links TRBV19 to TRBJ2-1; D call uncertain. Per germline, CDR1 LNHDA and CDR2 SQIVND (reference sequence). The CDR3 consists of 13 residues.

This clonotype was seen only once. The CDR3 sequence: CSARDFQRTSTDTQYF. Written as DNA, the CDR3 is TGCAGTGCTAGAGATTTCCAGCGGACTAGCACAGATACGCAGTATTTT. This chain connects TRBV20-1 to TRBJ2-3, with D perhaps TRBD2 (5 bases). Looked up from germline, CDR1 is DFQATT and CDR2 is SNEGSKA (reference sequence). V lost 0 bases and J 0 bases, leaving 13 bases between the germline ends. The CDR3 consists of 16 residues.

CDR3 bases: TGCAGTGCCTCCTATCTTAGCTCCTACAATGAGCAGTTCTTC. This translates into CSASYLSSYNEQFF. The V and J genes are TRBV20-1 and TRBJ2-1, with no clear D. This CDR3 region has 14 residues. From germline, CDR1 is DFQATT and CDR2 SNEGSKA (reference sequence). The V end was cut by 6 bases, the J end by 0 bases, with 12 bases between.

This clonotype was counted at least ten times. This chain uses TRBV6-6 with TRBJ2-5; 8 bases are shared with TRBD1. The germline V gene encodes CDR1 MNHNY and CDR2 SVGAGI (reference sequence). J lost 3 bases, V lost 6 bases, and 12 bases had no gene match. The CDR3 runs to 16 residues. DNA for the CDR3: TGTGCCAGCAGCTCCAACAGGGGGGTCCCGGAAGAGACCCAGTACTTC. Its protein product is CASSSNRGVPEETQYF.

CDR3 bases: TGCGCCAGCAGCCATCTACCCTTGGGGGGGCGCCGGTATGGCTACACCTTC. It translates to CASSHLPLGGRRYGYTF. The chain employs TRBV4-1 and TRBJ1-2; the D gene is possibly TRBD1 (6 bases). V lost 3 bases, J lost 5 bases, and 22 bases lay in between. CDR1 is MGHRA, CDR2 YSYEKL, per germline. The CDR3 is 17 residues long.

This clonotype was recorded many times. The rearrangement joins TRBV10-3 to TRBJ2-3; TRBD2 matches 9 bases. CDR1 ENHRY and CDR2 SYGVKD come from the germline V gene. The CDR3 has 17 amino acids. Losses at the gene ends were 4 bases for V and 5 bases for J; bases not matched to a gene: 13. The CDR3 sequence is CAISGAPAGGPRDTQYF. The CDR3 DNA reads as TGTGCCATCAGTGGTGCCCCAGCGGGGGGCCCTAGAGATACGCAGTATTTT.

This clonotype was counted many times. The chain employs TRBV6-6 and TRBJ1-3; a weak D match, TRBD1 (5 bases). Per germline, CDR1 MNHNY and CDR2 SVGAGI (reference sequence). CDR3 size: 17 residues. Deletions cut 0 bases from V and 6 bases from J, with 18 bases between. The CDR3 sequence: CASSYSNRITRVNTIYF. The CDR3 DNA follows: TGTGCCAGCAGTTACTCGAACAGGATCACAAGAGTAAACACCATATATTTT.

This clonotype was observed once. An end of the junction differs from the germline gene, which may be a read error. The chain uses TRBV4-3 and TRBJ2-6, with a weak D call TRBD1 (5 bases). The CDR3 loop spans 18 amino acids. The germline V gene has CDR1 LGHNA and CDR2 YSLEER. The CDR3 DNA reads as TGCGCCAGCAGCCAAGGGGTAGGGGCGGTCTCTGGGGCCAACGTCCTGATTTTC. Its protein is CASSQGVGAVSGANVLIF.

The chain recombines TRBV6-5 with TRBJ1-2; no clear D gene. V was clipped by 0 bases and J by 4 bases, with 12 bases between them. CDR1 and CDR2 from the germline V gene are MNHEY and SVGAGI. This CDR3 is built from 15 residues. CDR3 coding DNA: TGTGCCAGCAGTTACTCGAGGAGGGCGGGCTATGGCTACACCTTC. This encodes CASSYSRRAGYGYTF.

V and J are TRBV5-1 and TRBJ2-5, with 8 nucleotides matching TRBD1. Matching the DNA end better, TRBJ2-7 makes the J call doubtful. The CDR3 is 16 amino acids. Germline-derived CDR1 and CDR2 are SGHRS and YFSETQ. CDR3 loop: CASSKTPRTGRNEQYF. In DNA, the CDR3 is TGCGCCAGCAGCAAAACCCCCAGGACAGGGCGCAACGAGCAGTACTTC.

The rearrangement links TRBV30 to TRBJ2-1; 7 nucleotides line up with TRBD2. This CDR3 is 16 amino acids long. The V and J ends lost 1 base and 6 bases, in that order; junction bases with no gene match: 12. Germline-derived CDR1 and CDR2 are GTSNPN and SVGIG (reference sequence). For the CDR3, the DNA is TGTGCCTGGAGTGGCGTCAGGATAGCGGGCTTCAATGAGCAGTTCTTC. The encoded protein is CAWSGVRIAGFNEQFF.

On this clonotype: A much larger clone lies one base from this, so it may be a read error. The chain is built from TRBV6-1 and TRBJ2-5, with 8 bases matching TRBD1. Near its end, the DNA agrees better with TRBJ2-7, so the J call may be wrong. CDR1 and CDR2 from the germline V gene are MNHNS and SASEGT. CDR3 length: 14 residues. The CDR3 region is CTSSEGQGGYEQYF. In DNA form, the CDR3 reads TGTACCAGCAGTGAAGGACAGGGAGGCTACGAGCAGTACTTC.

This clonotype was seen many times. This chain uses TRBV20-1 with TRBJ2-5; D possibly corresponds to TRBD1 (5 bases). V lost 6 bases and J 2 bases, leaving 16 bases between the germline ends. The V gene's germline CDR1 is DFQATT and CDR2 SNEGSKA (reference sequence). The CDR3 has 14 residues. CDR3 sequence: CSADFAGLQETQYF. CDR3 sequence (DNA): TGCAGTGCCGATTTTGCAGGGCTTCAAGAGACCCAGTACTTC.

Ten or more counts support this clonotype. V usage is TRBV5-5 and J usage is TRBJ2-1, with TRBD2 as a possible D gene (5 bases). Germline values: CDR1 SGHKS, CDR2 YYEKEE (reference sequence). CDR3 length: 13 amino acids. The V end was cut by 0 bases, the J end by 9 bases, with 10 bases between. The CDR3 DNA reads TGTGCCAGCAGCTTGGGAGCGAGGGCTGAGCAGTTCTTC. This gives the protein CASSLGARAEQFF.

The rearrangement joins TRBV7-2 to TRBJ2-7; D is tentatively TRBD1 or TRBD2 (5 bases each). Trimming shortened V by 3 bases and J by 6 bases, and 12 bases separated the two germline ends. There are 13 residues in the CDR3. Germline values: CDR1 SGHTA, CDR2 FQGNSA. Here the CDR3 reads CASSLSGGSEQYF. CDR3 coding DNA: TGTGCCAGCAGCTTGTCTGGGGGTAGCGAGCAGTACTTC.

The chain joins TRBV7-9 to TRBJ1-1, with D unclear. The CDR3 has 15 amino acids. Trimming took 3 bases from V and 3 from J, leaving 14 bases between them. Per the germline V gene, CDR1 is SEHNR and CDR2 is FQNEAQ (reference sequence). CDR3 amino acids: CASSLDGRSHTEAFF. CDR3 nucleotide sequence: TGTGCCAGCAGCTTGGACGGGAGGTCCCACACTGAAGCTTTCTTT.

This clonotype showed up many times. CDR3 sequence (DNA): TGTGCCAGTAGTATAGGGCGGGGGAGGACAGATACGCAGTATTTT. It codes for CASSIGRGRTDTQYF. This chain links TRBV19 with TRBJ2-3, with TRBD2 matching 7 bases. V dropped 1 base and J dropped 3; count of bases not matched to a gene: 4. Germline V gives CDR1 LNHDA, CDR2 SQIVND (reference sequence). This CDR3 region has 15 residues.

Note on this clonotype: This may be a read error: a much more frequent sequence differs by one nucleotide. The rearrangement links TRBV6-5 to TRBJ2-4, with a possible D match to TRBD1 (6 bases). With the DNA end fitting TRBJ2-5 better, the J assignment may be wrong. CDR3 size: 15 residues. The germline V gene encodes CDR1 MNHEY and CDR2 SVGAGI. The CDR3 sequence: CASRRTESQGETQYF. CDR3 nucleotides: TGTGCCAGCAGGAGGACAGAAAGCCAGGGAGAGACCCAGTACTTC.

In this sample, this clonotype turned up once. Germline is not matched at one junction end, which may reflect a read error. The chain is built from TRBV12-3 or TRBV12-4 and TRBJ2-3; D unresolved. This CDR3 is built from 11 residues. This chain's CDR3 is CASSSMDTEYF. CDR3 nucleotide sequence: TGTGCCAGCAGTAGTATGGATACGGAGTATTTT.

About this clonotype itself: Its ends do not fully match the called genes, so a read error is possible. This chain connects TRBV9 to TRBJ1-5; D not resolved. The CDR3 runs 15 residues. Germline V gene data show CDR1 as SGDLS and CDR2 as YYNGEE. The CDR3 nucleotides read TGTACCAGCAGCCCCTGGGAGTTTAGCAATCAGCCTCAGCATTTT. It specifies CTSSPWEFSNQPQHF.

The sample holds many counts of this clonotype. The CDR3 region has the DNA TGCAGTGCTGAGGCCCAGAACTATGGCTACACCTTC. Translating it yields CSAEAQNYGYTF. This chain links TRBV20-1 with TRBJ1-2, with D uncertain. Germline V gene lookup returns CDR1 DFQATT and CDR2 SNEGSKA (reference sequence). The CDR3 consists of 12 residues. Trimming took off 5 bases at V and 2 bases at J, with 9 bases between the two ends.

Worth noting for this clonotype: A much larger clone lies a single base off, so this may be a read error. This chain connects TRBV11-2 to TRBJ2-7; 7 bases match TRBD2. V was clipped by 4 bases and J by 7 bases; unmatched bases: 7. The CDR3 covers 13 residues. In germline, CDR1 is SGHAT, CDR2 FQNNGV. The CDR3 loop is CASSCKFGGEQYF. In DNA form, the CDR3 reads TGTGCCAGCAGCTGCAAATTCGGGGGGGAGCAGTACTTC.

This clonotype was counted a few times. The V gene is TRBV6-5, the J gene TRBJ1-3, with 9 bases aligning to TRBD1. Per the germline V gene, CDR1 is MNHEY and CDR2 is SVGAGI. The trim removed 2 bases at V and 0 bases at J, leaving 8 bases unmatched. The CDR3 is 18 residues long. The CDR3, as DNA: TGTGCCAGCAGTTACGCCTCCCCGGGACAGGGCTCTGGAAACACCATATATTTT. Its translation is CASSYASPGQGSGNTIYF.